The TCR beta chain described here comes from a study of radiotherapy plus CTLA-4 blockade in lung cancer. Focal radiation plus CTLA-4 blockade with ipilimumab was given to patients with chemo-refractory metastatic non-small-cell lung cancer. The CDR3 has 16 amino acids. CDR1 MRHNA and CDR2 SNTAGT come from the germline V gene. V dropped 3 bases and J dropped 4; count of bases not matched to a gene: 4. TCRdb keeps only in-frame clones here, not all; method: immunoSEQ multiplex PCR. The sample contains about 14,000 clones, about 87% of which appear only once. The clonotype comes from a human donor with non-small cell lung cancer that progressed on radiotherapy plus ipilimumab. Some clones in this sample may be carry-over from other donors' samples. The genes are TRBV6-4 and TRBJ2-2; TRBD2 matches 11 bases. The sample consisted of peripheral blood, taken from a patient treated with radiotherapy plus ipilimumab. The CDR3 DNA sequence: TGTGCCAGCAGTGAGGAACTAGCGGGAGTCACCGGGGAGCTGTTTTTT. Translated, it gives CASSEELAGVTGELFF.